This T cell receptor beta chain was identified in a study of cytomegalovirus exposure and HLA in healthy donors. The PCR had 60 Vbeta and 13 Jbeta primers. Clones were sequenced by immunoSEQ multiplex PCR, and TCRdb holds only the in-frame ones, with some missing. The data show 90,000 to 150,000 clones, around 80% seen once. The CDR3 consists of 15 residues. With V trimmed by 2 bases and J by 5 bases, 4 bases remained unmatched. This clonotype originated in a man aged 50-59 years in good health and CMV-seronegative. Sequences were obtained from PBMCs. The rearrangement joins TRBV23-1 to TRBJ2-1; 9 bases agree with TRBD2. TRBV23-1 is flagged as an ORF with uncertain function. The CDR3 reads CASSQMTSGNNEQFF. The CDR3 region has the DNA TGCGCCAGCAGTCAAATGACTAGCGGAAACAATGAGCAGTTCTTC.